One and the same sample provided the 9 T cell receptor beta chains below, sequenced in a study of cytomegalovirus exposure and HLA in healthy donors. The PCR used 60 Vbeta and 13 Jbeta primers. The table came from immunoSEQ multiplex PCR; TCRdb's copy has only in-frame clones and leaves some out. This listing includes about 77,000 clones. Sequenced: PBMCs. The source is a man aged 45-60 years in good health and CMV-seropositive.

The chain's CDR3 is CASSSKSGGRTEAFF. The CDR3 coding sequence is TGTGCCAGCAGTTCAAAATCAGGGGGCCGGACTGAAGCTTTCTTT. This sequence joins TRBV28 and TRBJ1-1, with TRBD1 identical over 8 bases. Germline V gene data show CDR1 as MDHEN and CDR2 as SYDVKM. The CDR3 is 15 amino acids. After removal of 4 bases from V and 5 bases from J, the junction contained 9 bases not matched to a gene.

The rearrangement links TRBV10-3 to TRBJ1-1, with D unclear. The germline gives CDR1 ENHRY, CDR2 SYGVKD. The CDR3 length is 15 residues. The ends were cut back, 0 bases at V and 4 bases at J, with 12 bases in the middle. The CDR3 loop reads CAISESKGGLTEAFF. CDR3 nucleotide sequence: TGTGCCATCAGTGAGTCGAAGGGCGGACTCACTGAAGCTTTCTTT.

The chain links TRBV5-1 to TRBJ2-7; D is possibly TRBD1 (6 bases). Per the germline V gene, CDR1 is SGHRS and CDR2 is YFSETQ. The V end lost 1 base, the J end lost 3 bases, and 14 bases lay between the germline ends. This CDR3 has 15 residues. The CDR3 sequence: CASSLTGQSGYEQYF. In DNA, the CDR3 is TGCGCCAGCAGCTTGACCGGACAGTCTGGCTACGAGCAGTACTTC.

This chain uses TRBV6-6 with TRBJ1-1; D gene ambiguous. The CDR3 has 14 residues. Trimming removed 5 bases at V and 1 base at J, with 11 bases between. Germline CDR1 and CDR2: MNHNY and SVGAGI (reference sequence). The CDR3 protein is CASSPTTPNTEAFF. DNA of the CDR3: TGTGCCAGCAGTCCTACGACACCGAACACTGAAGCTTTCTTT.

CDR3: CASSVTGTGAEAFF. The CDR3 nucleotides read TGTGCCAGCAGTGTCACGGGGACAGGAGCTGAAGCTTTCTTT. The chain has TRBV6-1 and TRBJ1-1, with TRBD1 matching over 8 bases. Germline CDR1 MNHNS, CDR2 SASEGT. Trimming at V came to 4 bases and at J to 6 bases, leaving 7 bases not matched to a gene. This CDR3 is built from 14 residues.

The genes are TRBV6-5 and TRBJ2-5, with unresolved D. This CDR3 has 11 residues. V was clipped by 3 bases and J by 4 bases, with 3 bases between them. Germline V lookup: CDR1 MNHEY, CDR2 SVGAGI. The CDR3: CASSYRETQYF. CDR3 in DNA: TGTGCCAGCAGTTATCGAGAGACCCAGTACTTC.

V gene TRBV5-1 combines with J gene TRBJ2-1, with 10 bases that match TRBD2. V lost 1 base, J lost 7 bases, and 2 bases stayed unmatched. Per the germline V gene, CDR1 is SGHRS and CDR2 is YFSETQ. The CDR3 contains 14 residues. The CDR3 nucleotides are TGCGCCAGCAGCTTGACTAGCGGGAATAATGAGCAGTTCTTC. Residues: CASSLTSGNNEQFF.

This sequence joins TRBV18 and TRBJ2-7; tentatively, D is TRBD2 (7 bases). CDR1 and CDR2 from the germline V gene are KGHSH and LQKENI. The CDR3 is made up of 14 amino acids. V was cut by 2 bases and J by 10 bases, with 18 bases left in between. The CDR3 region is CASSPEGTGRGQYV. The DNA of the CDR3 is TGTGCCAGCTCACCAGAGGGAACAGGGAGGGGTCAGTACGTC.

The chain has TRBV18 and TRBJ2-2; D possibly corresponds to TRBD1 (5 bases). There are 15 residues in the CDR3. Looked up from germline, CDR1 is KGHSH and CDR2 is LQKENI. Trimming pared 4 bases from V and 0 bases from J, leaving 9 bases between. The CDR3 reads CASSQTGSNTGELFF. Written as DNA, the CDR3 is TGTGCCAGCTCACAAACAGGTTCGAACACCGGGGAGCTGTTTTTT.